Below are 30 T cell receptor beta chains sequenced from a single sample in a study of blood T cell repertoires in COVID-19. The assay was immunoSEQ multiplex PCR, and TCRdb's table has in-frame clones only and misses some. The table includes hundreds of thousands of clones, around 85% detected once. The material sequenced was peripheral blood. Source of these receptors: a woman between 18 and 30 years old with acute or convalescent COVID-19.

This clone was recorded only once. This chain joins TRBV4-2 and TRBJ2-3; TRBD2 agrees at 12 bases. Trimming took 0 bases from V and 5 from J; bases not matched to a gene: 6. CDR3 length equals 17 residues. Looked up from germline, CDR1 is LGHNA and CDR2 is YNFKEQ. The CDR3 nucleotides read TGTGCCAGCAGCCAAGAGCCTAGCGGGGGGGCCGGAGATACGCAGTATTTT. Its translation: CASSQEPSGGAGDTQYF.

The rearrangement links TRBV5-6 to TRBJ1-6; 7 nucleotides agree with TRBD1. Germline loops: CDR1 SGHDT, CDR2 YYEEEE. V trimming: 2 bases; J trimming: 0 bases; junction bases outside the gene matches: 5. The CDR3 spans 17 residues. CDR3 DNA sequence: TGTGCCAGCAGCTTAACATCAGGGGGCTCCTATAATTCACCCCTCCACTTT. It is translated as CASSLTSGGSYNSPLHF. The full variable domain, completed using reference TRBV5-6 and TRBJ1-6, is DAGVTQSPTHLIKTRGQQVTLRCSPKSGHDTVSWYQQALGQGPQFIFQYYEEEERQRGNFPDRFSGHQFPNYSSELNVNALLLGDSALYLCASSLTSGGSYNSPLHFGNGTRLTVT.

This clone has more than one count but fewer than ten. Other nucleotide sequences in the sample specify the same CDR3. The genes are TRBV9 and TRBJ1-6; D is unclear. V lost 0 bases and J 10 bases, leaving 5 bases between the germline ends. This CDR3 comprises 12 residues. Looked up from germline, CDR1 is SGDLS and CDR2 is YYNGEE. CDR3 in DNA: TGTGCCAGCAGCGTAGACGGGTCACCCCTCCACTTT. This encodes CASSVDGSPLHF.

The V gene is TRBV20-1, the J gene TRBJ2-5; D ambiguous. CDR1 is DFQATT and CDR2 is SNEGSKA in the germline V gene (reference sequence). This CDR3 has 11 amino acids. V was trimmed by 3 bases and J by 3 bases, leaving 5 bases between them. CDR3 in DNA: TGCAGTGCTAGTCCAGAAGAGACCCAGTACTTC. It yields the protein CSASPEETQYF.

The CDR3: CASSLGQGAYGYTF. In DNA, the CDR3 is TGTGCCAGCAGCCTTGGACAGGGGGCCTATGGCTACACCTTC. V and J are TRBV11-2 and TRBJ1-2; 11 bases line up with TRBD1. With V trimmed by 5 bases and J by 4 bases, 3 bases remained unmatched. The CDR3 contains 14 residues. CDR1 is SGHAT, CDR2 FQNNGV, per germline.

V usage is TRBV21-1 and J usage is TRBJ1-2; the table's D call of TRBD1 was not tested on the DNA. TRBV21-1 is given as a pseudogene. This CDR3 spans 13 amino acids. The CDR3 spells CARRLRGPWGYTF. CDR3 DNA sequence: TGTGCCAGACGCCTCAGGGGGCCGTGGGGCTACACCTTC.

V and J are TRBV5-6 and TRBJ1-5, with D hard to call. The CDR3 runs 14 residues. The germline V gene has CDR1 SGHDT and CDR2 YYEEEE. Trimming pared 0 bases from V and 3 bases from J, leaving 7 bases between. The CDR3 spells CASSLGYDNQPQHF. The CDR3 DNA sequence: TGTGCCAGCAGCTTGGGCTATGACAATCAGCCCCAGCATTTT.

The chain is built from TRBV11-2 and TRBJ2-7; D may be TRBD1 (6 bases). Trimming left V 6 bases short and J 1 base short, with 19 bases between. Germline V gene lookup returns CDR1 SGHAT and CDR2 FQNNGV. This CDR3 contains 16 residues. This chain's CDR3 is CASRQQGRVFSYEQYF. Written as DNA, the CDR3 is TGTGCCAGCAGACAACAGGGACGGGTTTTTTCCTACGAGCAGTACTTC.

The chain is built from TRBV28 and TRBJ2-7; the D gene is possibly TRBD1 (5 bases). Germline V lookup: CDR1 MDHEN, CDR2 SYDVKM. This CDR3 contains 14 residues. The V end lost 5 bases, the J end lost 2 bases, and 13 bases lay between the germline ends. The CDR3 sequence: CASSLGRAPYEQYF. CDR3 nucleotide sequence: TGTGCCAGCAGTCTGGGCAGGGCCCCCTACGAGCAGTACTTC. The complete variable domain, with remaining parts taken from reference TRBV28 and TRBJ2-7, reads DVKVTQSSRYLVKRTGEKVFLECVQDMDHENMFWYRQDPGLGLRLIYFSYDVKMKEKGDIPEGYSVSREKKERFSLILESASTNQTSMYLCASSLGRAPYEQYFGPGTRLTVT.

The CDR3 reads CASSGQGAYNEQFF. The CDR3 bases are TGTGCCAGCAGTGGACAGGGGGCTTACAATGAGCAGTTCTTC. V gene TRBV6-1 combines with J gene TRBJ2-1, with 10 bases aligning to TRBD1. CDR1 is MNHNS, CDR2 SASEGT, per germline. The CDR3 runs to 14 residues. V was pared by 4 bases and J by 4 bases, with 1 base of the junction left unmatched.

This rearrangement joins TRBV4-1 to TRBJ1-3; 8 bases fit TRBD1. The CDR3 consists of 17 residues. Germline CDR1 MGHRA, CDR2 YSYEKL. After removal of 3 bases from V and 3 bases from J, the junction contained 10 bases not matched to a gene. The CDR3 protein is CASSHGQGGNFGNTIYF. DNA of the CDR3: TGCGCCAGCAGCCACGGACAGGGTGGTAATTTTGGAAACACCATATATTTT.

The genes are TRBV12-5 and TRBJ2-7; TRBD1 aligns across 8 bases. V lost 0 bases to trimming and J lost 1 base; unmatched junction nucleotides: 2. The V gene's germline CDR1 is LGHNT and CDR2 FRNRAP. The CDR3 is made up of 15 amino acids. This CDR3 reads CASGLVRDRSYEQYF. The CDR3 DNA sequence: TGTGCTAGTGGTTTGGTCCGGGACAGGTCCTACGAGCAGTACTTC.

This clone came up a few times. The chain combines TRBV27 with TRBJ2-7, with 8 bases lining up with TRBD1. The length of the CDR3 is 15 residues. The germline gives CDR1 MNHEY, CDR2 SMNVEV (reference sequence). V lost 2 bases, J lost 0 bases, and 3 bases stayed unmatched. In nucleotides, the CDR3 is TGTGCCAGCAGTTTAGACACAGGGGGCTCCTACGAGCAGTACTTC. Its translation is CASSLDTGGSYEQYF.

V gene TRBV28 combines with J gene TRBJ2-1; D remains ambiguous. CDR1 and CDR2 from the germline V gene are MDHEN and SYDVKM. This CDR3 has 15 amino acids. Trimming left V 7 bases short and J 0 bases short, with 13 bases between. The CDR3 coding sequence is TGTGCCAGCAACCTACGAATGTTCTCCTACAATGAGCAGTTCTTC. Protein: CASNLRMFSYNEQFF.

The chain carries TRBV9 and TRBJ2-1; tentative D call: TRBD2 (6 bases). The CDR3 loop spans 14 amino acids. CDR1 SGDLS and CDR2 YYNGEE come from the germline V gene. Trimming stripped 2 bases from V and 8 bases from J, with 14 bases between. CDR3 sequence reads: CASSVRGRFDEQFF. CDR3 nucleotide sequence: TGTGCCAGCAGCGTTCGGGGGAGATTCGATGAGCAGTTCTTC.

This rearrangement joins TRBV15 to TRBJ1-1; possible D gene TRBD1, 6 bases. V was pared by 1 base and J by 1 base, with 10 bases between. CDR1 and CDR2 (germline): LNHNV, YYDKDF (reference sequence). The CDR3 is 15 residues long. The CDR3 sequence is CATSRVLGANTEAFF. DNA of the CDR3: TGTGCCACCAGCAGAGTTCTGGGGGCGAACACTGAAGCTTTCTTT.

CDR3 amino acids: CASSVGGGGPSYEQYF. The CDR3 DNA sequence: TGTGCCAGCAGCGTAGGGGGCGGCGGCCCCTCCTACGAGCAGTACTTC. The gene calls are TRBV9 and TRBJ2-7; TRBD1 might be the D (5 bases). V lost 0 bases, J lost 0 bases, and 13 bases lay in between. Looked up from germline, CDR1 is SGDLS and CDR2 is YYNGEE. The CDR3 has 16 amino acids.

The rearrangement joins TRBV18 to TRBJ2-6, with 10 bases identical to TRBD1. From germline, CDR1 is KGHSH and CDR2 LQKENI. This CDR3 is 17 amino acids long. The junction had 5 bases not matched to a gene; V was cut back by 5 bases and J by 1 base. Here the CDR3 reads CASSAGTGESGANVLTF. The CDR3 DNA is TGTGCCAGCTCAGCCGGGACAGGGGAGTCTGGGGCCAACGTCCTGACTTTC.

The chain has TRBV5-1 and TRBJ2-5; 14 bases are a match to TRBD2. Trimming at V came to 1 base and at J to 5 bases, leaving 4 bases not matched to a gene. This CDR3 has 16 residues. Germline CDR1 SGHRS, CDR2 YFSETQ. CDR3 sequence reads: CASSLRLAGGSETQYF. As DNA, the CDR3 is TGCGCCAGCAGCTTGAGACTAGCGGGAGGGTCCGAGACCCAGTACTTC.

The gene calls are TRBV4-2 and TRBJ1-6, with unresolved D. V was cut by 4 bases and J by 6 bases, with 7 bases left in between. CDR1 and CDR2 from the germline V gene are LGHNA and YNFKEQ. The CDR3 is 13 residues long. The CDR3 DNA follows: TGTGCCAGCAGCCCTCCTAGTAATTCACCCCTCCACTTT. Translated: CASSPPSNSPLHF.

This clone was seen at least ten times. The gene calls are TRBV3-1 (or the pseudogene TRBV3-2) and TRBJ2-7, with no clear D. CDR3 length equals 12 residues. Between the trimmed V and J ends, which lost 4 bases and 3 bases, there was a span of 7 bases. Germline CDR1 is LGHDT and CDR2 is YNNKEL (reference sequence). For the CDR3, the DNA is TGTGCCAGCAGCCGACAAAACTACGAGCAGTACTTC. Its protein is CASSRQNYEQYF.

The chain recombines TRBV6-5 with TRBJ2-7, with TRBD1 as a possible D gene (5 bases). This CDR3 is built from 13 residues. CDR1 is MNHEY and CDR2 is SVGAGI in the germline V gene. Between the trimmed V and J ends, which lost 6 bases and 6 bases, there was a span of 15 bases. This CDR3 reads CASSLLADSEQYF. The CDR3 DNA reads TGTGCCAGCAGCTTGCTGGCCGACAGCGAGCAGTACTTC.

The CDR3, as DNA: TGCGCCAGCAGCTTGGGGTCTCAGGGTGGCTATGGCTACACCTTC. Protein product: CASSLGSQGGYGYTF. This sequence joins TRBV5-1 and TRBJ1-2, with a weak D call TRBD1 (5 bases). Germline-derived CDR1 and CDR2 are SGHRS and YFSETQ. The CDR3 loop spans 15 amino acids. V gave up 0 bases and J gave up 4 bases, with 13 bases separating them.

The chain uses TRBV2 and TRBJ2-3; TRBD1 matches 7 bases. V lost 10 bases to trimming and J lost 0 bases; unmatched junction nucleotides: 10. The CDR3 loop spans 15 amino acids. Per the germline V gene, CDR1 is SNHLY and CDR2 is FYNNEI. The CDR3 sequence is CANRGPTASTDTQYF. CDR3 sequence (DNA): TGTGCCAATAGGGGGCCGACCGCTAGCACAGATACGCAGTATTTT. The variable domain in full, with the rest retrieved from reference TRBV2 and TRBJ2-3, is EPEVTQTPSHQVTQMGQEVILRCVPISNHLYFYWYRQILGQKVEFLVSFYNNEISEKSEIFDDQFSVERPDGSNFTLKIRSTKLEDSAMYFCANRGPTASTDTQYFGPGTRLTVL.

The gene calls are TRBV6-5 and TRBJ2-7, with 8 bases identical to TRBD1. The germline V gene encodes CDR1 MNHEY and CDR2 SVGAGI. This CDR3 is 16 amino acids long. The junction had 10 bases not matched to a gene; V was cut back by 0 bases and J by 6 bases. The CDR3 DNA reads TGTGCCAGCAGTTACTCCATAGGAGACAGGGGTTTCGAGCAGTACTTC. Translated, it gives CASSYSIGDRGFEQYF.

The V and J genes are TRBV5-5 and TRBJ1-4, with 9 bases aligning to TRBD1. Trimming took 3 bases from V and 8 from J; bases not matched to a gene: 5. Germline CDR1 is SGHKS and CDR2 is YYEKEE (reference sequence). The CDR3 runs to 14 residues. DNA of the CDR3: TGTGCCAGCAGCTGGACAGGGGATGGGGAAAAACTGTTTTTT. Protein sequence: CASSWTGDGEKLFF.

The chain links TRBV4-1 to TRBJ2-3, with 7 nucleotides matching TRBD1. The CDR3 loop spans 18 amino acids. The J segment lost 1 base and the V segment lost 3 bases, leaving 13 bases of the junction unmatched. The V gene's germline CDR1 is MGHRA and CDR2 YSYEKL. CDR3 loop: CASSHLPDRTGGTDTQYF. In DNA form, the CDR3 reads TGCGCCAGCAGCCACCTCCCTGACCGGACAGGAGGCACAGATACGCAGTATTTT.

This chain links TRBV5-1 with TRBJ1-5, with a tentative D call TRBD1 (5 bases). This CDR3 has 15 residues. The V gene's germline CDR1 is SGHRS and CDR2 YFSETQ. With 0 bases removed from V and 6 bases from J, the gap between germline ends came to 13 bases. CDR3 nucleotides: TGCGCCAGCAGCTTGGCCGATAGCAGGGCTCAGCCCCAGCATTTT. Translating it yields CASSLADSRAQPQHF.

For this clone: Other DNA sequences in the sample encode the same CDR3. The rearrangement joins TRBV28 to TRBJ1-5; D uncertain. CDR1 and CDR2 from the germline V gene are MDHEN and SYDVKM. The CDR3 extends over 12 amino acids. V gave up 6 bases and J gave up 7 bases, with 10 bases separating them. The CDR3 loop is CASSFPGQPQHF. CDR3 in DNA: TGTGCCAGCAGCTTTCCGGGGCAGCCCCAGCATTTT.

The chain joins TRBV27 to TRBJ1-2; 9 bases are shared with TRBD1. Germline V gene sequence: CDR1 MNHEY, CDR2 SMNVEV (reference sequence). The CDR3 runs to 13 residues. The V segment lost 4 bases and the J segment 9 bases; nucleotides outside the gene matches: 6. CDR3 in amino acids: CASSSNRGLSYTF. As DNA, the CDR3 is TGTGCCAGCAGTTCTAACAGGGGGCTGAGCTACACCTTC.